Presented here are 13 T cell receptor beta chains from one specimen sequenced in a study of blood T cells in healthy people across ages. It was with a sample-barcoded 5' primer and a J-beta primer mix that a second PCR of about 6 to 11 cycles was run. TCRdb passed the 5' RACE reads through MiXCR, listing each CDR3 protein once. The sample consists of about 1.6 million distinct CDR3 sequences, about 31% of them appearing once. Specimen: blood. These receptors all stem from a woman in her thirties in good health.

Concerning this clonotype: A much larger clonotype is one base distant, so this may be a read error. The V and J genes are TRBV20-1 and TRBJ1-2; D is uncertain. V lost 3 bases and J lost 6, with 8 bases in between. The CDR3 spans 11 residues. Looked up from germline, CDR1 is DFQATT and CDR2 is SNEGSKA (reference sequence). CDR3 protein: CSARDGHGYTF. CDR3 sequence (DNA): TGCAGTGCTAGGGACGGACATGGCTACACCTTC.

The chain is built from TRBV6-4 and TRBJ2-3; 9 bases are a match to TRBD2. CDR1 MRHNA and CDR2 SNTAGT come from the germline V gene. The trim removed 2 bases at V and 4 bases at J, leaving 4 bases unmatched. CDR3 length: 15 amino acids. DNA of the CDR3: TGTGCCAGCAGTGACGTGAGACTAGCGGCAGATACGCAGTATTTT. Protein: CASSDVRLAADTQYF.

This clonotype was counted once. The CDR3 reads CASSRTGVTGTQYF. The CDR3 region has the DNA TGTGCCAGCAGCCGCACGGGAGTCACGGGGACCCAGTACTTC. This chain uses TRBV11-2 with TRBJ2-7; D perhaps matches TRBD2 (6 bases). The end of the DNA fits TRBJ2-5 better, so the J call may be wrong. From germline, CDR1 is SGHAT and CDR2 FQNNGV. This CDR3 region has 14 residues.

The chain employs TRBV9 and TRBJ2-2; a possible D gene is TRBD1 (5 bases). This CDR3 comprises 14 residues. V was clipped by 2 bases and J by 7 bases, with 12 bases between them. The germline CDR1 and CDR2 sequences are SGDLS and YYNGEE. The CDR3 sequence: CASSVQQGVGELFF. The CDR3 region has the DNA TGTGCCAGCAGCGTGCAGCAGGGTGTCGGGGAGCTGTTTTTT. The whole variable domain, remainder taken from reference TRBV9 and TRBJ2-2, is DSGVTQTPKHLITATGQRVTLRCSPRSGDLSVYWYQQSLDQGLQFLIQYYNGEERAKGNILERFSAQQFPDLHSELNLSSLELGDSALYFCASSVQQGVGELFFGEGSRLTVL.

V and J are TRBV20-1 and TRBJ2-5; D tentatively fits TRBD1 or TRBD2 (7 bases each). The CDR3 is made up of 18 amino acids. CDR1 is DFQATT and CDR2 is SNEGSKA in the germline V gene (reference sequence). Trimming cost V 2 bases and J 0 bases, with 22 bases left between them. This CDR3 reads CSARRGAGGTAYQETQYF. CDR3 bases: TGCAGTGCTAGACGGGGGGCAGGGGGAACTGCGTACCAAGAGACCCAGTACTTC.

The chain couples TRBV5-1 to TRBJ2-7; 16 nucleotides align to TRBD2. The CDR3 is made up of 20 amino acids. The germline CDR1 and CDR2 sequences are SGHRS and YFSETQ. V lost 1 base, J lost 4 bases, and 14 bases stayed unmatched. The CDR3 sequence: CASSLTVGSGTSGGAYEQYF. The CDR3 DNA reads as TGCGCCAGCAGCTTGACGGTCGGATCCGGGACTAGCGGGGGGGCGTACGAGCAGTACTTC.

In its sample, this clonotype was seen a few times. The chain uses TRBV29-1 and TRBJ1-1; D perhaps matches TRBD1 (5 bases). Germline-derived CDR1 and CDR2 are SQVTM and ANQGSEA. Trimming stripped 1 base from V and 6 bases from J, with 12 bases between. This CDR3 has 13 residues. The CDR3 loop is CSVEAGGGAEAFF. The CDR3 DNA reads TGCAGCGTTGAAGCCGGGGGGGGGGCTGAAGCTTTCTTT.

The rearrangement joins TRBV6-4 to TRBJ2-2, with D unclear. The V end was cut by 11 bases, the J end by 5 bases, with 9 bases between. The germline gives CDR1 MRHNA, CDR2 SNTAGT. The CDR3 contains 11 residues. The chain's CDR3 is CAHHWTGELFF. As DNA, the CDR3 is TGTGCCCATCACTGGACCGGGGAGCTGTTTTTT.

This chain uses TRBV20-1 with TRBJ2-5; D is perhaps TRBD2 (6 bases). V was cut by 5 bases and J by 2 bases, with 12 bases left in between. Germline CDR1 and CDR2: DFQATT and SNEGSKA (reference sequence). This CDR3 is 13 amino acids long. For the CDR3, the DNA is TGCAGTGCTCCCCGACTAGAACAAGAGACCCAGTACTTC. Translating gives CSAPRLEQETQYF.

Only a few counts were recorded for this clonotype. The chain employs TRBV2 and TRBJ1-1, with 8 bases aligning to TRBD1. Trimming at V came to 6 bases and at J to 6 bases, leaving 6 bases not matched to a gene. Germline CDR1 SNHLY, CDR2 FYNNEI. The CDR3 runs 13 residues. This CDR3 is CASRGRGQAEAFF. DNA of the CDR3: TGTGCCAGCAGGGGCAGGGGGCAGGCTGAAGCTTTCTTT.

The chain joins TRBV20-1 to TRBJ2-1; tentatively, D is TRBD1 or TRBD2 (6 bases each). The germline gives CDR1 DFQATT, CDR2 SNEGSKA (reference sequence). The CDR3 runs to 14 residues. V shed 1 base and J shed 7 bases, with 14 bases lying between them. CDR3 region: CSARGRGDWNEQFF. In DNA, the CDR3 is TGCAGTGCTAGAGGGAGGGGGGATTGGAATGAGCAGTTCTTC.

The chain couples TRBV5-1 to TRBJ2-5, with 9 nucleotides matching TRBD1. The CDR3 sequence is 14 residues long. With 4 bases clipped from V and 5 bases from J, the junction kept 6 bases outside the gene matches. From germline, CDR1 is SGHRS and CDR2 YFSETQ. CDR3 sequence: CASSGTGWRETQYF. In DNA form, the CDR3 reads TGCGCCAGCAGCGGGACAGGGTGGCGGGAGACCCAGTACTTC.

The rearrangement links TRBV2 to TRBJ2-3, with TRBD2 matching 13 bases. CDR1 SNHLY and CDR2 FYNNEI come from the germline V gene. Trimming removed 6 bases from V and 10 bases from J; junction bases left unmatched: 10. The CDR3 extends over 15 amino acids. The chain's CDR3 is CASSDRTSGSKAQYF. In DNA form, the CDR3 reads TGTGCCAGCAGCGACCGGACTAGCGGGAGTAAGGCGCAGTATTTT.